This T cell receptor (beta chain) is drawn from a study of vaccination and CD4 T cells after COVID-19 (dated by TCRdb to 2022 to 2024). In terms of the full investigation: Convalescent patients had a positive SARS-CoV-2 result on nasal swab PCR, and of these patients, some ten had mild disease and one had severe disease. The cultures were stimulated with overlapping spike peptide pools from SARS-CoV-2 and from the common cold coronaviruses HCoV-NL63, HCoV-OC43 and HCoV-229E. Participants received two doses of either the Pfizer-BioNTech BNT162b2 vaccine (n=8) or the Moderna mRNA-1273 vaccine (n=2). In the convalescent cohort there were six males and four females, among whom were two Hispanic individuals, seven Caucasians, two Asians and one multiracial person. In control cultures, a CEFX viral epitope pool was used as positive control, an HIV-1 Nef peptide pool was used as negative control, or no peptide was added. The time from the second vaccine dose to post-vaccine blood sampling had a median of around 72 days and ranged from roughly 13 to 241 days. Post-COVID blood samples from convalescent patients were collected a median of around 110 days after diagnosis, with a range of 35 to 161 days. In about 11 COVID-19 convalescent patients and several infection-naive healthy vaccine recipients, the spike-specific CD4+ TCR repertoire before mRNA vaccination was compared with the repertoire after mRNA vaccination. On the study overall, not on this receptor specifically: The study included relatively few convalescent patients and did not analyze early timepoints after natural infection. Among the post-vaccine SARS-CoV-2-reactive clones in convalescent patients, a median around 90% showed up only after vaccination, which suggests vaccine-specific priming. The median number of SARS-CoV-2-reactive clonotypes rose from about 19 after infection to 35 to 45 after vaccination, but the change was not significant. Of the vaccine-specific clones in convalescent patients, 304 of 307, or nearly all, reacted only to SARS-CoV-2 spike and did not cross-react with common cold coronaviruses.

The method behind the library was PCR. At the Johns Hopkins FTIC core, DNA from the cultured CD4+ T cells underwent TCR sequencing with the Oncomine TCR Beta short-read assay. The QIAamp micro DNA kit was used to extract genomic DNA from the cultured CD4+ T cells. Oncomine TCR Beta libraries from cultured CD4+ T cells were pooled using unique dual indexes and sequenced on an Illumina iSeq 100. Per the authors' processing: Non-productive sequences were filtered out, and CDR3s that did not start with C, did not end with F or W, or were shorter than 7 amino acids were discarded. Antigen-specific clonotypes were identified with the MANAFEST web application by comparing peptide-stimulated wells with reference and other culture wells. An FDR below 0.05, an odds ratio above 5, and a productive frequency above 0.1% in at least two of three replicate wells were required for clones to be considered positive. A clonotype counted as cross-reactive if it showed significant expansion both in the SARS-CoV-2 spike wells and in at least one common cold coronavirus spike condition. Levenshtein distances (stringdist) and unrooted phylogenetic trees (ape) in R version 3.6.1 were used to assess CDR3 homology. The public reads were reprocessed in TCRdb via fastp at Q25 and MiXCR, keeping in-frame beta chains. Merged by CDR3 protein, the rows form single entries marked with the most common genes and DNA. The V and J calls, along with clone size, are taken from TCRdb and not from the paper's own processing. This sample lists 14,000 to 15,000 distinct CDR3 sequences; over 45% were detected once. The ten largest clones take up roughly 26% of the sample.

Points on this clonotype: Which antigen it targets is not known. No much larger clonotype is one base removed from it; base qualities were not supplied.

The germline V gene supplies CDR1 KGHSH and CDR2 LQKENI. Relative to germline, V is 2 bases shorter and J is 0 bases shorter, with 8 bases between their ends. Measured from the cysteine to the phenylalanine, the CDR3 is 14 residues long. Only the CDR3 DNA stays, 42 bases, in frame from base 1. The sample's treatment or condition, from its label and the paper: 10-day PBMC culture with coronavirus spike peptide pools or control peptides (ViraFEST assay). To expand antigen-specific T cells with peptide pools and then pick out the expanded clonotypes through TCR sequencing, the study relied on the ViraFEST assay. The convalescent patients' positive SARS-CoV-2 PCR tests were from March to December 2020, which was before the Alpha, Beta and Delta variants emerged in the United States. PBMCs were cultured at approximately 2 million per well in IMDM supplemented with 5% human AB serum and roughly 10 IU/ml IL-2, with approximately 9.5 ug/ml peptide pools added. Half of the culture medium was replaced with fresh IL-2-containing medium on days 3 and 7. After about 10 days of culture, CD4+ T cells were isolated by negative selection using the EasySep CD4+ T cell isolation kit. Ficoll-Paque Plus gradient centrifugation was used to isolate PBMCs from whole blood, and the isolated PBMCs were then either used fresh or cryopreserved at -140C. Culture conditions were generally each tested in triplicate wells.

The chain joins TRBV18 to TRBJ2-7, and TRBD1 may be the D gene, going by 5 matching bases. This TCR derives from a human donor with COVID-19. The source was cultured CD4+ T cells from blood, collected after SARS-CoV-2 vaccination. The CDR3 has the sequence CASSPSTVSYEQYF. The sequenced DNA is TGTGCCAGCTCACCATCGACAGTCTCCTACGAGCAGTACTTC.